These 14 T cell receptor beta chains were all obtained from the same sample, sequenced in a study of CD8 T cells in ankylosing spondylitis. MiXCR, applied by TCRdb to the 5' RACE reads, yields one record per CDR3 protein. The sample has around 490,000 distinct CDR3 sequences, roughly 5.2% seen once. Their antigen targets remain unknown. Overall study results and limits: A motif in TCR beta, a set of eight highly homologous variants, appeared characteristic of ankylosing spondylitis blood.

Material: blood, either unsorted or a sorted T cell fraction (not recorded which). The receptor set was obtained from a male donor with ankylosing spondylitis.

This clonotype was observed many times. This chain uses TRBV5-1 with TRBJ1-5, with D possibly being TRBD1 (6 bases). This CDR3 contains 14 residues. V gave up 4 bases and J gave up 6 bases, with 14 bases separating them. Germline loops: CDR1 SGHRS, CDR2 YFSETQ. Here the CDR3 DNA reads TGCGCCAGCAGCCCACAGGGTGCGGGTCAGCCCCAGCATTTT. This sequence encodes CASSPQGAGQPQHF.

In its sample, this clonotype was seen a few times. CDR3 DNA: TGTGCCTGGAGTCCACTACCGGAGGGCTACACCTTC. Protein: CAWSPLPEGYTF. V is TRBV30 and J is TRBJ1-2; no firm D call. In germline, CDR1 is GTSNPN, CDR2 SVGIG (reference sequence). This CDR3 spans 12 amino acids. Deletions cut 2 bases from V and 8 bases from J, with 12 bases between.

This clonotype came up many times. The chain has TRBV7-9 and TRBJ2-1, with D hard to call. The germline V gene encodes CDR1 SEHNR and CDR2 FQNEAQ (reference sequence). The CDR3 has 15 residues. Trimming left V 5 bases short and J 5 bases short, with 16 bases between. The CDR3 region has the DNA TGTGCCAGCAGCCTCACCTCAACCCTAAACAATGAGCAGTTCTTC. This gives the protein CASSLTSTLNNEQFF.

This clonotype was detected only a few times. The V call is TRBV7-6, the J call TRBJ1-5; TRBD1 is a possible D gene (5 bases). Germline lookup yields CDR1 SGHVS and CDR2 FNYEAQ. The CDR3 runs to 13 residues. V lost 5 bases and J lost 9, with 14 bases in between. The chain's CDR3 is CASSLGGTGPQHF. The CDR3 DNA reads as TGTGCCAGCAGCCTGGGCGGGACGGGGCCCCAGCATTTT.

The sample holds a few counts of this clonotype. The V gene is TRBV20-1, the J gene TRBJ1-6; the D gene is possibly TRBD1 (6 bases). This CDR3 has 15 residues. Trimming shortened V by 4 bases and J by 0 bases, and 10 bases separated the two germline ends. Germline V gene lookup returns CDR1 DFQATT and CDR2 SNEGSKA (reference sequence). CDR3 DNA sequence: TGCAGTGCTATTCAGGGGAGCTCCTATAATTCACCCCTCCACTTT. Its translation is CSAIQGSSYNSPLHF.

This clonotype occurred many times. The chain employs TRBV4-3 and TRBJ2-3; a weak D match, TRBD1 (6 bases). Germline CDR1 is LGHNA and CDR2 is YSLEER. The V gene lost 4 bases and the J gene lost 5 bases, with 13 bases spanning the gap. This CDR3 is built from 14 residues. CDR3 sequence (DNA): TGCGCCAGCAGCCTCCGGACAGTTCAAGATACGCAGTATTTT. Amino acid sequence: CASSLRTVQDTQYF.

In its sample, this clonotype was seen many times. The genes are TRBV12-3 or TRBV12-4 and TRBJ1-1; no clear D. This CDR3 region has 14 residues. The ends were cut back, 7 bases at V and 0 bases at J, with 12 bases in the middle. CDR3 residues: CASTPGRMNTEAFF. CDR3 nucleotides: TGTGCCAGCACCCCCGGACGGATGAACACTGAAGCTTTCTTT.

This clonotype was counted ten times or more. This chain uses TRBV20-1 with TRBJ2-1; D uncertain. Germline V gives CDR1 DFQATT, CDR2 SNEGSKA (reference sequence). This CDR3 has 11 residues. V was clipped by 5 bases and J by 6 bases, with 8 bases between them. This CDR3 is CSALDLNEQFF. The CDR3 DNA reads TGCAGTGCTTTAGATCTCAATGAGCAGTTCTTC.

This clonotype has only a few counts. V and J are TRBV6-2 or TRBV6-3 and TRBJ1-5, with 11 positions matching TRBD1. The CDR3 loop spans 14 amino acids. Germline CDR1 is MNHEY and CDR2 is SVGEGT. Germline trimming cut 6 bases from V and 7 bases from J; bases unmatched to any gene: 5. The CDR3 DNA is TGTGCCAGCAGAACCGGGACAGGGGGACAGCCCCAGCATTTT. Translation gives CASRTGTGGQPQHF.

This clonotype appeared many times. The chain recombines TRBV5-1 with TRBJ1-4; 10 nucleotides agree with TRBD1. The J segment lost 8 bases and the V segment lost 3 bases, leaving 7 bases of the junction unmatched. CDR1 and CDR2 (germline): SGHRS, YFSETQ. The CDR3 has 15 amino acids. The CDR3 loop is CASSYGQGEGEKLFF. DNA of the CDR3: TGCGCCAGCAGCTACGGACAGGGGGAAGGAGAAAAACTGTTTTTT.

Regarding this clonotype: This may come from a read error, since a much larger clone is one base off. This chain links TRBV4-2 with TRBJ1-2, with a possible D match to TRBD1 (6 bases). Germline V gene lookup returns CDR1 LGHNA and CDR2 YNFKEQ. This CDR3 spans 14 amino acids. In DNA, the CDR3 is TGTGACAGCAGCCAAGATAGTTACAGGGATGGCTACACCTTC. Encoded protein: CDSSQDSYRDGYTF.

The chain has TRBV20-1 and TRBJ2-7; D perhaps matches TRBD1 (6 bases). The CDR3 sequence is 13 residues long. Germline V lookup: CDR1 DFQATT, CDR2 SNEGSKA (reference sequence). Trimming cost V 5 bases and J 5 bases, with 16 bases left between them. The CDR3 is CSAVRDTGDEQYF. The CDR3 DNA is TGCAGTGCTGTCCGGGACACGGGCGACGAGCAGTACTTC.

This clonotype was counted at least ten times. The chain employs TRBV10-3 and TRBJ2-1, with D unclear. The CDR3 spans 17 residues. Deletions cut 7 bases from V and 0 bases from J, with 19 bases between. Germline lookup yields CDR1 ENHRY and CDR2 SYGVKD. The CDR3 region has the DNA TGTGCCATCACCACCCTAGGGTTTACAAGCTCCTACAATGAGCAGTTCTTC. Protein sequence: CAITTLGFTSSYNEQFF.

This clonotype was observed a handful of times. The chain joins TRBV5-1 to TRBJ2-2; TRBD1 matches at 8 bases. There are 15 residues in the CDR3. After removal of 4 bases from V and 0 bases from J, the junction contained 2 bases not matched to a gene. The germline gives CDR1 SGHRS, CDR2 YFSETQ. For the CDR3, the DNA is TGCGCCAGCAGCCGACAGGGGCCGAACACCGGGGAGCTGTTTTTT. This gives the protein CASSRQGPNTGELFF.